This T cell receptor (beta chain) derives from a study of blood T cell repertoires in COVID-19. At the level of the study: From T cells, B-cell-depleted T cells, or PBMCs came the material, which was cDNA or gDNA.

The V end lost 3 bases, the J end lost 3 bases, and 6 bases lay between the germline ends. This CDR3 comprises 13 residues. As processed by the authors: Reference gene primer amplification yielded estimated nucleated cell counts. The method was immunoSEQ multiplex PCR; TCRdb's version includes in-frame clones alone and lacks a portion of them. V, J and clone size reflect that table, while D and trimming were determined from the DNA. The table has 64,000 or so clones, just over 85% seen once. The receptor was derived from a man aged 35-49 years with acute or convalescent COVID-19. J is TRBJ2-1 and V is TRBV12-3 or TRBV12-4, with a tentative D call TRBD2 (6 bases). Sequencing was performed on peripheral blood. The chain's CDR3 is CASSLGGYNEQFF. The CDR3 bases are TGTGCCAGCAGTTTGGGGGGCTACAATGAGCAGTTCTTC.